Following are 13 T cell receptor beta chains from one sample sequenced in a study of blood T cell repertoires in COVID-19 (dated by TCRdb to the early 2020s). Library creation used the immunoSEQ multiplex PCR assay. TCRdb took over this immuneACCESS table, retaining in-frame rearrangements with V and J assigned. Such tables are incomplete; in checked studies, under half of the missing clones stem from an unresolved V gene, and the remainder is unexplained. The sample records roughly 250,000 clones, roughly 84% of which are singletons. The top ten clones comprise 0.87% of the sample. Specimen: peripheral blood. The receptors were gathered from a human donor with COVID-19, enrolled during active disease. The donor label of this sample is uncertain.

This chain joins TRBV6-5 and TRBJ1-2, with a possible D match to TRBD1 (6 bases). The CDR3 spans 11 residues. V was trimmed by 10 bases and J by 8 bases, leaving 14 bases between them. Germline assignment: CDR1 MNHEY and CDR2 SVGAGI. The CDR3 nucleotides are TGTGCCACAACAGGGTTCGGCGGCTACACCTTC. Protein sequence: CATTGFGGYTF.

The V call is TRBV28, the J call TRBJ1-5; 10 nucleotides agree with TRBD1. Unmatched junction bases numbered 6, after V lost 1 base and J lost 3 bases. CDR3 length: 17 amino acids. The germline CDR1 and CDR2 sequences are MDHEN and SYDVKM. The chain's CDR3 is CASSLLGTGAINQPQHF. As DNA, the CDR3 is TGTGCCAGCAGTTTATTAGGGACAGGGGCTATCAATCAGCCCCAGCATTTT.

This clone was picked up one time. The chain recombines TRBV24-1 with TRBJ1-6; 7 bases align to TRBD1. The CDR3 consists of 14 residues. Germline V gives CDR1 KGHDR, CDR2 SFDVKD. Unmatched junction bases numbered 3, after V lost 5 bases and J lost 6 bases. Here the CDR3 reads CATSAGQANSPLHF. Written as DNA, the CDR3 is TGTGCCACCAGTGCCGGACAGGCTAATTCACCCCTCCACTTT.

The chain combines TRBV18 with TRBJ2-6; tentatively, D is TRBD1 (5 bases). The V end lost 3 bases, the J end lost 2 bases, and 11 bases lay between the germline ends. The germline CDR1 and CDR2 sequences are KGHSH and LQKENI. The CDR3 contains 16 residues. The CDR3 loop reads CASSPPDKTGANVLTF. CDR3 bases: TGTGCCAGCTCACCCCCGGACAAGACTGGGGCCAACGTCCTGACTTTC.

This chain connects TRBV2 to TRBJ1-1; 8 bases are a match to TRBD1. CDR1 SNHLY and CDR2 FYNNEI come from the germline V gene. CDR3 length: 14 residues. V was clipped by 9 bases and J by 5 bases; unmatched bases: 11. This CDR3 reads CASGGQGLRTEAFF. CDR3 DNA sequence: TGTGCCAGTGGAGGACAGGGCCTAAGGACTGAAGCTTTCTTT.

The chain carries TRBV18 and TRBJ1-1; tentative D call: TRBD1 (5 bases). Trimming removed 3 bases from V and 1 base from J, with 12 bases in between. Germline V CDR1 and CDR2: KGHSH, LQKENI. This CDR3 is built from 15 residues. CDR3 in DNA: TGTGCCAGCTCACCGTTAATGGGGGGGAACACTGAAGCTTTCTTT. It codes for CASSPLMGGNTEAFF.

This CDR3 reads CASSLRWLAGGPNEQFF. CDR3 coding DNA: TGTGCCAGCAGTTTAAGGTGGCTAGCGGGAGGGCCCAATGAGCAGTTCTTC. The chain uses TRBV27 and TRBJ2-1, with 12 bases matching TRBD2. Germline CDR1 and CDR2: MNHEY and SMNVEV (reference sequence). With V trimmed by 2 bases and J by 6 bases, 8 bases remained unmatched. The CDR3 runs 17 residues.

The chain has TRBV11-2 and TRBJ1-1, with D unclear. Germline V gives CDR1 SGHAT, CDR2 FQNNGV. The CDR3 consists of 16 residues. V lost 0 bases and J 10 bases, leaving 21 bases between the germline ends. The CDR3 sequence is CASSLDLPRPPGGAFF. The CDR3 DNA follows: TGTGCCAGCAGCTTAGATCTTCCCCGGCCGCCCGGAGGAGCTTTCTTT.

This chain joins TRBV15 and TRBJ2-7, with 7 bases lining up with TRBD2. Looked up from germline, CDR1 is LNHNV and CDR2 is YYDKDF (reference sequence). Trimming removed 1 base from V and 6 bases from J; junction bases left unmatched: 6. CDR3 length: 14 residues. The DNA of the CDR3 is TGTGCCACCAGCAGAGGGGGACTACCCCCCGAGCAGTACTTC. This codes for CATSRGGLPPEQYF.

This sequence joins TRBV11-2 and TRBJ1-2; 7 bases map to TRBD1. This CDR3 is 14 amino acids long. Germline assignment: CDR1 SGHAT and CDR2 FQNNGV. The V and J ends lost 7 bases and 5 bases, in that order; junction bases with no gene match: 10. DNA of the CDR3: TGTGCCAGCACCCCAGACAGGGCACCTTATGGCTACACCTTC. Protein sequence: CASTPDRAPYGYTF.

V usage is TRBV7-9 and J usage is TRBJ1-2; the match to TRBD1 covers 8 bases. Germline V gene lookup returns CDR1 SEHNR and CDR2 FQNEAQ (reference sequence). Trimming at V came to 7 bases and at J to 6 bases, leaving 19 bases not matched to a gene. The CDR3 totals 17 residues. Written as DNA, the CDR3 is TGTGCCAGCACCCCCGGGACAGGTCGCGCTTCGGAGAATGGCTACACCTTC. Protein: CASTPGTGRASENGYTF. The full variable domain, its missing parts supplied by reference TRBV7-9 and TRBJ1-2, is DTGVSQNPRHKITKRGQNVTFRCDPISEHNRLYWYRQTLGQGPEFLTYFQNEAQLEKSRLLSDRFSAERPKGSFSTLEIQRTEQGDSAMYLCASTPGTGRASENGYTFGSGTRLTVV.

The J gene is TRBJ1-1, the V gene TRBV29-1, with TRBD1 as a possible D gene (5 bases). Germline V gene data show CDR1 as SQVTM and CDR2 as ANQGSEA. The CDR3 runs 13 residues. The germline V and J ends were trimmed by 5 bases and 1 base, with 11 bases remaining between them. The CDR3 nucleotides are TGCAGCGTTTGGGGGGGAGCGAACACTGAAGCTTTCTTT. Translation gives CSVWGGANTEAFF.

The chain employs TRBV19 and TRBJ2-2, with 8 positions matching TRBD2. J was trimmed by 5 bases and V by 6 bases; bases with no gene match: 2. The CDR3 sequence is 13 residues long. Germline lookup yields CDR1 LNHDA and CDR2 SQIVND (reference sequence). CDR3: CASRTSGTGELFF. CDR3 bases: TGTGCCAGTAGAACTAGCGGTACCGGGGAGCTGTTTTTT.